This section outlines one T cell receptor (beta chain) sequence together with its context. Its specificity is unknown. CDR3 length: 16 residues. Germline V CDR1 and CDR2: SGHVS, FNYEAQ. These data belong to a study of monozygotic twins with inflammatory bowel disease. TCRdb re-called the 5' RACE reads and catalogs CDR3 proteins one per entry, DNA excluded. The sample has approximately 200,000 distinct CDR3 sequences. Study observations and caveats: IBD patients exhibited fewer clonotypes shared with other individuals than healthy twins, particularly with disease activity. Any single strong signal or clonotype tied to IBD lacked support.

Donors each gave approximately 2.4 ml of blood. This chain connects TRBV7-6 to TRBJ2-7. This TCR came from a human donor with ulcerative colitis or Crohn's disease, or a healthy co-twin of an affected twin (not recorded which). The sequenced sample consisted of blood. The CDR3: CASSLAGQSTSYEQYF. The variable domain in full, with the rest retrieved from reference TRBV7-6 and TRBJ2-7, is GAGVSQSPRYKVTKRGQDVALRCDPISGHVSLYWYRQALGQGPEFLTYFNYEAQQDKSGLPNDRFSAERPEGSISTLTIQRTEQRDSAMYRCASSLAGQSTSYEQYFGPGTRLTVT.